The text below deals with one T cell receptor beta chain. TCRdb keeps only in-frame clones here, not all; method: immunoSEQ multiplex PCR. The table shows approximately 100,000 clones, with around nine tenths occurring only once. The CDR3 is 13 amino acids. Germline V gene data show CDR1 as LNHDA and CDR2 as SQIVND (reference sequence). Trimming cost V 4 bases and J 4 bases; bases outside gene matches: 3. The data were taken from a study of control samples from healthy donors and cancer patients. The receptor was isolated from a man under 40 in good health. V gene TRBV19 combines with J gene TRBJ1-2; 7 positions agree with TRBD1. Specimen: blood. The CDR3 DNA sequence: TGTGCCAGTAGTACGGGACAGATCTATGGCTACACCTTC. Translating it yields CASSTGQIYGYTF.